This T cell receptor (beta chain) was sequenced in a study of human T cells and chemical hapten exposure. V lost 5 bases to trimming and J lost 5 bases, with 21 bases between them. Germline assignment: CDR1 MDHEN and CDR2 SYDVKM. This CDR3 contains 16 residues. Specified time point: patch test 1, 2 weeks after DPC sensitization. The treatment is: therapeutic diphenylcyclopropenone sensitization with weekly scalp DPC. MiXCR, run by TCRdb on the RACE reads, gives a single entry per CDR3 protein. Found here are 50,000 or so distinct CDR3 sequences, less than 9.5% of them singletons; the top ten hold 4.5%. This clonotype was seen more than once but under ten times.

This TCR was recovered from a woman aged 45-59 years with alopecia areata. Some clones in this sample may be carry-over from other donors' samples. The starting material was whole blood, obtained in connection with sensitization to the hapten diphenylcyclopropenone (DPC). The chain carries TRBV28 and TRBJ1-2; no reliable D call. Here the CDR3 reads CASSHADARLNYGYTF. CDR3 nucleotide sequence: TGTGCCAGCAGTCATGCCGACGCAAGGCTGAATTATGGCTACACCTTC.